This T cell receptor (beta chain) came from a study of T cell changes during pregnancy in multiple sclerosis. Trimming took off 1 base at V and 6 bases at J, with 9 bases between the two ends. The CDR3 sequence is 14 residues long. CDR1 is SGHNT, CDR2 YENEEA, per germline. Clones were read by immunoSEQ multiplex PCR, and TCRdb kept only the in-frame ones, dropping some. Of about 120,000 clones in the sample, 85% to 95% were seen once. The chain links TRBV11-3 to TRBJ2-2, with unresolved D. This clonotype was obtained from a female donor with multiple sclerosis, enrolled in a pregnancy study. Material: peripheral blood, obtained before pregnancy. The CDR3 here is CASSLGTGPGELFF. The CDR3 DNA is TGTGCCAGCAGCTTAGGAACGGGTCCCGGGGAGCTGTTTTTT.